This T cell receptor (beta chain) originates from a study of Graves' ophthalmopathy and Graves' hyperthyroidism. RNA transcripts were the source from which TCR beta CDR3 regions were amplified. An opening RT-PCR round employed HTBI primers and preceded a second-round multiplex PCR. TCRdb re-called the multiplex PCR reads with MiXCR, one entry per CDR3 protein. Of over a million distinct CDR3 sequences in the sample, 35% to 45% were seen once. Study-level points and caveats: For separating ophthalmopathy from stable hyperthyroidism, a 13-signature model gave 87.88% sensitivity and approximately 80% specificity. Blood was where most expanded thyroid clonotypes above 0.001 frequency also turned up.

Symptoms, serum thyroxine and TRAb, thyroid ultrasound, and orbital computed tomography formed the diagnostic basis. The CDR3 length is 14 residues. Germline V gene data show CDR1 as KGHDR and CDR2 as SFDVKD. Points on this clonotype: Its target is unknown. One junction end does not reproduce the germline sequence, and a read error may be involved.

Material: peripheral blood or thyroid tissue (not recorded which). The V call is TRBV24-1, the J call TRBJ2-7, with D possibly TRBD2 on 6 matching bases. This TCR derives from an adult man with Graves' hyperthyroidism. The CDR3 bases are TGTGCCAGCAGTGGACTCGGGAGTATTTACGAGCAGTACTTC. Protein: CASSGLGSIYEQYF.